Below, 14 T cell receptor beta chains from the same sample are listed, as sequenced in a study of shared clonotypes between healthy human individuals. TCRdb's copy holds only in-frame clones and misses some; the assay was immunoSEQ multiplex PCR. The sample shows approximately 980,000 clones, 70% to 85% of them seen only once. The sequencing sample was made of memory CD4+ T cells sorted from blood. Subset noted: CD45RA-negative fraction. These TCRs come from a man younger than 30 in good health.

In its sample, this clone was seen once. The rearrangement uses TRBV10-3 and TRBJ2-5, with 8 bases that match TRBD1. The CDR3 contains 11 residues. Germline loops: CDR1 ENHRY, CDR2 SYGVKD. The V gene end was trimmed by 10 bases and the J gene end by 3 bases; junction bases not matched to a gene: 1. CDR3 sequence reads: CATQGEETQYF. The CDR3 DNA reads TGTGCCACACAGGGGGAAGAGACCCAGTACTTC.

V is TRBV10-3 and J is TRBJ2-3; D unresolved. V lost 4 bases, J lost 1 base, and 9 bases lay in between. Germline V lookup: CDR1 ENHRY, CDR2 SYGVKD. The CDR3 runs to 14 residues. CDR3 bases: TGTGCCATCAGTGCGATACGGGGCACAGATACGCAGTATTTT. Amino acids: CAISAIRGTDTQYF.

The J gene is TRBJ2-5, the V gene TRBV18; D is unresolved. Germline CDR1 is KGHSH and CDR2 is LQKENI. This CDR3 region has 16 residues. Trimming stripped 0 bases from V and 2 bases from J, with 13 bases between. The CDR3 region is CASSPPAHSLQETQYF. The DNA of the CDR3 is TGTGCCAGCTCACCACCGGCGCATAGTTTACAAGAGACCCAGTACTTC. Supplemented by reference TRBV18 and TRBJ2-5, the full variable domain reads NAGVMQNPRHLVRRRGQEARLRCSPMKGHSHVYWYRQLPEEGLKFMVYLQKENIIDESGMPKERFSAEFPKEGPSILRIQQVVRGDSAAYFCASSPPAHSLQETQYFGPGTRLLVL.

V gene TRBV25-1 combines with J gene TRBJ1-4; D is ambiguous. The CDR3 covers 14 residues. The V gene lost 8 bases and the J gene lost 7 bases, with 17 bases spanning the gap. Germline V gives CDR1 MGHDK, CDR2 SYGVNS. The CDR3 coding sequence is TGTGCCAGCGCTCCTCCCCCGGGAGGTGAAAAACTGTTTTTT. Translated: CASAPPPGGEKLFF.

Here the CDR3 DNA reads TGCGCCAGCAGCTTGCTTAGCGGGAGGTACGGGACAGATACGCAGTATTTT. As protein: CASSLLSGRYGTDTQYF. The chain couples TRBV5-1 to TRBJ2-3; 10 nucleotides agree with TRBD2. The CDR3 has 17 residues. The V gene's germline CDR1 is SGHRS and CDR2 YFSETQ. V was clipped by 1 base and J by 3 bases; unmatched bases: 8.

This clone was picked up a small number of times. V usage is TRBV7-2 and J usage is TRBJ2-7, with TRBD2 identical over 7 bases. Trimming removed 5 bases from V and 4 bases from J; junction bases left unmatched: 8. Per the germline V gene, CDR1 is SGHTA and CDR2 is FQGNSA. The CDR3 length is 14 residues. CDR3 coding DNA: TGTGCCAGCAGCCAAGGGGCGGGGGTTTACGAGCAGTACTTC. Encoded protein: CASSQGAGVYEQYF.

The J gene is TRBJ2-2, the V gene TRBV11-2, with 7 bases identical to TRBD1. V shed 4 bases and J 4 bases; nucleotides not matched to a gene: 6. The CDR3 runs to 15 residues. Germline V gene data show CDR1 as SGHAT and CDR2 as FQNNGV. The CDR3 DNA sequence: TGTGCCAGCAGCTACCGACAGGGCGGCACCGGGGAGCTGTTTTTT. Translated, it gives CASSYRQGGTGELFF.

V is TRBV18 and J is TRBJ2-5; D is uncertain. CDR1 is KGHSH, CDR2 LQKENI, per germline. V lost 2 bases to trimming and J lost 3 bases, with 4 bases between them. This CDR3 comprises 12 residues. DNA of the CDR3: TGTGCCAGCTCACCAATCAAAGAGACCCAGTACTTC. This translates into CASSPIKETQYF. Combining the CDR3 with reference TRBV18 and TRBJ2-5 gives the whole variable domain NAGVMQNPRHLVRRRGQEARLRCSPMKGHSHVYWYRQLPEEGLKFMVYLQKENIIDESGMPKERFSAEFPKEGPSILRIQQVVRGDSAAYFCASSPIKETQYFGPGTRLLVL.

This chain links TRBV7-2 with TRBJ1-3, with a weak D call TRBD1 (6 bases). Germline values: CDR1 SGHTA, CDR2 FQGNSA. This CDR3 has 15 amino acids. With 6 bases removed from V and 4 bases from J, the gap between germline ends came to 16 bases. CDR3 in amino acids: CASSTMQGSGNTIYF. As DNA, the CDR3 is TGTGCCAGCAGTACGATGCAGGGGTCCGGAAACACCATATATTTT.

Regarding this clone: Other DNA sequences in this sample translate to the same CDR3. This chain uses TRBV7-2 with TRBJ1-5, with a weak D call TRBD1 (6 bases). The germline V gene encodes CDR1 SGHTA and CDR2 FQGNSA. The V and J ends lost 1 base and 4 bases respectively, with 11 bases between them. The CDR3 sequence is 15 residues long. The DNA for the CDR3 is TGTGCCAGCAGCTTAGGGGGGGCTGGAAATCAGCCCCAGCATTTT. Translation gives CASSLGGAGNQPQHF. Together with reference TRBV7-2 and TRBJ1-5, the CDR3 gives the full variable domain: GAGVSQSPSNKVTEKGKDVELRCDPISGHTALYWYRQSLGQGLEFLIYFQGNSAPDKSGLPSDRFSAERTGGSVSTLTIQRTQQEDSAVYLCASSLGGAGNQPQHFGDGTRLSIL.

The V and J genes are TRBV6-6 and TRBJ1-1; 8 nucleotides agree with TRBD1. Germline assignment: CDR1 MNHNY and CDR2 SVGAGI (reference sequence). V lost 7 bases, J lost 6 bases, and 10 bases stayed unmatched. The CDR3 covers 14 residues. The CDR3: CASIKGQGGAEAFF. The DNA of the CDR3 is TGTGCCAGCATCAAAGGACAGGGTGGCGCTGAAGCTTTCTTT.

This rearrangement joins TRBV7-9 to TRBJ2-7, with TRBD2 as a possible D gene (6 bases). Deletions cut 3 bases from V and 0 bases from J, with 12 bases between. This CDR3 has 15 residues. Germline CDR1 SEHNR, CDR2 FQNEAQ (reference sequence). The CDR3 reads CASSFTAGSSYEQYF. For the CDR3, the DNA is TGTGCCAGCAGCTTCACGGCCGGGAGCTCCTACGAGCAGTACTTC.

This chain links TRBV6-5 with TRBJ2-5; TRBD1 matches at 8 bases. The J segment lost 4 bases and the V segment lost 6 bases, leaving 7 bases of the junction unmatched. CDR1 MNHEY and CDR2 SVGAGI come from the germline V gene. This CDR3 has 14 amino acids. CDR3 in amino acids: CASRDGTGAETQYF. DNA for the CDR3: TGTGCCAGCAGAGACGGGACAGGCGCAGAGACCCAGTACTTC.

This chain joins TRBV30 and TRBJ2-7; TRBD1 matches 8 bases. Germline CDR1 GTSNPN, CDR2 SVGIG (reference sequence). This CDR3 has 14 amino acids. Trimming cost V 5 bases and J 3 bases; bases outside gene matches: 9. CDR3 in amino acids: CAWAPGGLFYEQYF. In nucleotides, the CDR3 is TGTGCCTGGGCACCAGGGGGCCTTTTCTACGAGCAGTACTTC.